A single sample gave rise to the 7 T cell receptor beta chains below, sequenced in a study of OX40 agonist ivuxolimab in advanced cancers. Assay used: immunoSEQ multiplex PCR; TCRdb lists only in-frame clones, some missing. The sample has just over 90,000 clones, 90% to 95% seen once. The sample consisted of CD4+ or CD8+ T cells sorted from blood, taken in a trial of the OX40 agonist ivuxolimab. These receptors came from an adult with an advanced solid tumor such as melanoma, head and neck, liver or kidney cancer.

This chain joins TRBV29-1 and TRBJ1-4; TRBD1 aligns across 9 bases. CDR3 size: 14 residues. Germline values: CDR1 SQVTM, CDR2 ANQGSEA. V trimming: 6 bases; J trimming: 4 bases; junction bases outside the gene matches: 6. DNA for the CDR3: TGCAGCGTCGGGGGGACAGGGAATAATGAAAAACTGTTTTTT. Translation: CSVGGTGNNEKLFF.

This chain joins TRBV20-1 and TRBJ2-7, with no clear D. Germline V CDR1 and CDR2: DFQATT, SNEGSKA (reference sequence). The V end lost 6 bases, the J end lost 0 bases, and 6 bases lay between the germline ends. This CDR3 region has 11 residues. The DNA of the CDR3 is TGCAGTGCCCGGAGCTCCTACGAGCAGTACTTC. This codes for CSARSSYEQYF.

The rearrangement joins TRBV4-3 to TRBJ2-2, with TRBD2 identical over 7 bases. Germline loops: CDR1 LGHNA, CDR2 YSLEER. The CDR3 totals 16 residues. J was trimmed by 7 bases and V by 0 bases; bases with no gene match: 8. The CDR3 sequence: CASSQERLAEYGELFF. CDR3 in DNA: TGCGCCAGCAGCCAAGAAAGGCTAGCGGAGTACGGGGAGCTGTTTTTT.

The chain couples TRBV5-1 to TRBJ2-2; 14 positions match TRBD2. This CDR3 contains 20 residues. The V and J ends lost 4 bases and 2 bases, in that order; junction bases with no gene match: 13. Looked up from germline, CDR1 is SGHRS and CDR2 is YFSETQ. CDR3 sequence: CASSLRLAGGATPNTGELFF. CDR3 DNA: TGCGCCAGCAGCCTCCGACTAGCGGGAGGGGCCACGCCCAACACCGGGGAGCTGTTTTTT.

This rearrangement joins TRBV7-3 to TRBJ2-5, with a weak D call TRBD1 (6 bases). Germline V lookup: CDR1 SGHTA, CDR2 FQGTGA. V shed 2 bases and J shed 4 bases, with 11 bases lying between them. This CDR3 contains 14 residues. The CDR3 here is CASSLLGRGETQYF. Written as DNA, the CDR3 is TGTGCCAGCAGCTTATTAGGCAGGGGAGAGACCCAGTACTTC.

The gene calls are TRBV5-1 and TRBJ2-7, with 9 bases identical to TRBD2. With 0 bases clipped from V and 4 bases from J, the junction kept 2 bases outside the gene matches. This CDR3 spans 14 amino acids. Germline assignment: CDR1 SGHRS and CDR2 YFSETQ. The CDR3 DNA is TGCGCCAGCAGCTTGGCCCTAGCGGGGTACGAGCAGTACTTC. Protein product: CASSLALAGYEQYF.

This clone was counted once. The V gene is TRBV19, the J gene TRBJ2-2, with D perhaps matching TRBD2 (6 bases). Trimming removed 1 base at V and 0 bases at J, with 9 bases between. This CDR3 is 16 amino acids long. Germline V gene sequence: CDR1 LNHDA, CDR2 SQIVND (reference sequence). In nucleotides, the CDR3 is TGTGCCAGTAGTATAGGGGGGGTCCCGAACACCGGGGAGCTGTTTTTT. As protein: CASSIGGVPNTGELFF.